Following are 17 T cell receptor beta chains from one sample sequenced in a study of response to subunit inactivated influenza vaccine. MiXCR, applied by TCRdb to the RT-PCR reads, yields one record per CDR3 protein. The sample holds 490,000 or so distinct CDR3 sequences; roughly 8.2% are singletons and the top ten take 10% to 15%. The starting material was PBMCs from blood, obtained less than 30 months after vaccination. The receptor source for this set is a man in his fifties or sixties who received an inactivated influenza vaccine.

This clonotype was observed many times. This chain joins TRBV29-1 and TRBJ2-1, with 8 bases that match TRBD2. This CDR3 comprises 13 residues. The junction had 2 bases not matched to a gene; V was cut back by 3 bases and J by 4 bases. In germline, CDR1 is SQVTM, CDR2 ANQGSEA. CDR3 protein: CSVDRGGYNEQFF. Written as DNA, the CDR3 is TGCAGCGTTGATCGGGGGGGTTACAATGAGCAGTTCTTC.

This clonotype appeared a few times. V and J are TRBV19 and TRBJ2-1, with TRBD2 identical over 9 bases. CDR3 length: 15 amino acids. Trimming cost V 5 bases and J 4 bases; bases outside gene matches: 6. Germline CDR1 is LNHDA and CDR2 is SQIVND (reference sequence). For the CDR3, the DNA is TGTGCCAGTAGTGTAACTAGCGGGCTTTACAATGAGCAGTTCTTC. Its protein is CASSVTSGLYNEQFF.

The chain joins TRBV28 to TRBJ1-2; a possible D gene is TRBD1 (5 bases). With 7 bases removed from V and 7 bases from J, the gap between germline ends came to 10 bases. The length of the CDR3 is 11 residues. Germline lookup yields CDR1 MDHEN and CDR2 SYDVKM. As DNA, the CDR3 is TGTGCCAGCACCCTGGGACTTGGCTACACCTTC. Translation gives CASTLGLGYTF.

This clonotype appeared a few times. The J gene is TRBJ1-1, the V gene TRBV3-1; D gene ambiguous. Germline V gene lookup returns CDR1 LGHDT and CDR2 YNNKEL (reference sequence). Trimming shortened V by 4 bases and J by 0 bases, and 15 bases separated the two germline ends. This CDR3 has 16 residues. The DNA of the CDR3 is TGTGCCAGCAGCCGCGAGGCAAATACCATGAACACTGAAGCTTTCTTT. Its protein product is CASSREANTMNTEAFF.

The sample holds one count of this clonotype. The rearrangement joins TRBV7-2 to TRBJ2-3; 8 bases fit TRBD2. CDR1 and CDR2 from the germline V gene are SGHTA and FQGNSA. The V segment lost 0 bases and the J segment 6 bases; nucleotides outside the gene matches: 14. The CDR3 contains 18 residues. This CDR3 reads CASSLAGAGGLGADTQYF. In nucleotides, the CDR3 is TGTGCCAGCAGCTTAGCGGGGGCGGGGGGCCTAGGAGCGGATACGCAGTATTTT.

With regard to this clonotype: A junction boundary mismatches the germline segment, possibly from a read error. The CDR3 region has the DNA TGTGCCGGCAGTTTTAACTCTGGGGCGCCCAATTTT. Translation gives CAGSFNSGAPNF. The rearrangement links TRBV27 to TRBJ2-3; a weak D match, TRBD1 (5 bases). The germline V gene has CDR1 MNHEY and CDR2 SMNVEV (reference sequence). This CDR3 comprises 12 residues.

This chain links TRBV20-1 with TRBJ2-1, with 9 positions matching TRBD1. Germline V gene lookup returns CDR1 DFQATT and CDR2 SNEGSKA (reference sequence). The CDR3 has 12 residues. The trim removed 5 bases at V and 12 bases at J, leaving 8 bases unmatched. The CDR3 nucleotides are TGCAGTGCTGATACAGGGGGCGGAGGGCAGTTCTTC. It specifies CSADTGGGGQFF.

The rearrangement uses TRBV24-1 and TRBJ2-3, with D unresolved. Trimming took 5 bases from V and 3 from J, leaving 11 bases between them. Germline CDR1 and CDR2: KGHDR and SFDVKD. This CDR3 has 14 amino acids. The CDR3 DNA is TGTGCCACCAGTGGCCCTAGTGAGACAGATACGCAGTATTTT. This encodes CATSGPSETDTQYF.

The J gene is TRBJ2-5, the V gene TRBV7-8; D is undetermined. V was pared by 3 bases and J by 0 bases, with 8 bases between. CDR1 is SGHVS, CDR2 FQNEAQ, per germline. The CDR3 is made up of 14 amino acids. CDR3 sequence: CASSFRTDQETQYF. CDR3 DNA: TGTGCCAGCAGCTTCCGTACAGACCAAGAGACCCAGTACTTC.

There are many counts of this clonotype. The rearrangement joins TRBV12-3 or TRBV12-4 to TRBJ1-2; 7 bases match TRBD1. The CDR3 is 12 residues long. V dropped 7 bases and J dropped 4; count of bases not matched to a gene: 3. DNA for the CDR3: TGTGCCAGCAACGGGGACAGCTATGGCTACACCTTC. It is translated as CASNGDSYGYTF.

This clonotype has a handful of counts. The V call is TRBV5-6, the J call TRBJ1-2; D uncertain. The CDR3 runs 14 residues. The germline V gene encodes CDR1 SGHDT and CDR2 YYEEEE. The V end was cut by 2 bases, the J end by 1 base, with 9 bases between. The DNA for the CDR3 is TGTGCCAGCAGCTTACCATACGGTAACTATGGCTACACCTTC. Translation gives CASSLPYGNYGYTF.

This clonotype was found many times. The CDR3 sequence: CAIRETGGYNEQFF. In DNA form, the CDR3 reads TGTGCCATCAGAGAGACAGGGGGCTACAATGAGCAGTTCTTC. The genes are TRBV10-3 and TRBJ2-1, with TRBD1 matching 9 bases. The CDR3 spans 14 residues. V was clipped by 6 bases and J by 3 bases; unmatched bases: 3. CDR1 ENHRY and CDR2 SYGVKD come from the germline V gene.

This clonotype was found a few times. V is TRBV6-4 and J is TRBJ2-1, with 11 positions matching TRBD1. Looked up from germline, CDR1 is MRHNA and CDR2 is SNTAGT. The CDR3 covers 13 residues. Trimming took 6 bases from V and 9 from J; bases not matched to a gene: 4. CDR3 coding DNA: TGTGCCAGCAGCCGGGACAGGGGGGGTGAGCAGTTCTTC. Amino acid sequence: CASSRDRGGEQFF.

This clonotype occurred many times. The chain recombines TRBV7-2 with TRBJ2-7; possibly TRBD1 or TRBD2 for D (5 bases each). Trimming removed 2 bases from V and 6 bases from J, with 14 bases in between. The germline CDR1 and CDR2 sequences are SGHTA and FQGNSA. The CDR3 loop spans 14 amino acids. The CDR3 loop is CASSLTRGSGEQYF. The CDR3 nucleotides are TGTGCCAGCAGCTTAACGAGGGGATCAGGCGAGCAGTACTTC.

This clonotype appeared a few times. The gene calls are TRBV29-1 and TRBJ2-2, with D possibly TRBD2 on 5 matching bases. The CDR3 extends over 14 amino acids. The V end was cut by 7 bases, the J end by 4 bases, with 16 bases between. CDR1 and CDR2 (germline): SQVTM, ANQGSEA. CDR3: CSAKTSGPTGELFF. In DNA, the CDR3 is TGCAGCGCCAAAACTAGTGGGCCCACCGGGGAGCTGTTTTTT.

There are a few counts of this clonotype. The chain has TRBV18 and TRBJ1-1; 10 positions agree with TRBD1. The CDR3 has 16 residues. Germline lookup yields CDR1 KGHSH and CDR2 LQKENI. V was pared by 6 bases and J by 2 bases, with 9 bases of the junction left unmatched. CDR3 coding DNA: TGTGCCAGCTCCCGAAGGGGACAGGGGACAAACACTGAAGCTTTCTTT. This translates into CASSRRGQGTNTEAFF.

The chain employs TRBV27 and TRBJ2-2, with 8 bases matching TRBD2. The germline CDR1 and CDR2 sequences are MNHEY and SMNVEV (reference sequence). The CDR3 is 17 residues long. The trim removed 7 bases at V and 1 base at J, leaving 11 bases unmatched. The CDR3 sequence is CASKASGRGMNTGELFF. The CDR3 nucleotides are TGTGCCAGCAAGGCTAGCGGGCGGGGGATGAACACCGGGGAGCTGTTTTTT.